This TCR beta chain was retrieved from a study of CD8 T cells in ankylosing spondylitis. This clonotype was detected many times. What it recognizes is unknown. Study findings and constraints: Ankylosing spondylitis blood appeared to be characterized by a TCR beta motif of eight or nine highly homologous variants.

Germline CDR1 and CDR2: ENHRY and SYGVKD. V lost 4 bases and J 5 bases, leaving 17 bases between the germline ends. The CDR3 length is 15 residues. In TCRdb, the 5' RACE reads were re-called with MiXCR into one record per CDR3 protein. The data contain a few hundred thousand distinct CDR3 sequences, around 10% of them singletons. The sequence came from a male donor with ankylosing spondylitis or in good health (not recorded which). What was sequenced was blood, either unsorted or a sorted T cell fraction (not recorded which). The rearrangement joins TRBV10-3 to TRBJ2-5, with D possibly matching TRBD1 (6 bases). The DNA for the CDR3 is TGTGCCATCAGTGTAACAGGGAGCTCCGGTGAGACCCAGTACTTC. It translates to CAISVTGSSGETQYF.